A selection of T cell receptor beta chains follows, all from one sample in a study of vaccination and CD4 T cells after COVID-19. TCRdb reprocessed the PCR reads with MiXCR, giving one entry per CDR3 protein. The sample has around 19,000 distinct CDR3 sequences, less than 65% seen once. No antigen has been assigned to these receptors. The sequenced sample was CD4+ T cells from blood, cultured in vitro. These receptor sequences come from a human donor who had recovered from COVID-19. CDR3s include the opening cysteine and the closing phenylalanine or tryptophan. The order of the fields is D gene, J gene, clone size, V gene, CDR3 DNA, CDR3 protein. A D gene is named only where the DNA matches it firmly. Some rows have no size entry. The others give once, few or many, or a class for an expanded clone.

D: -; J: TRBJ1-2; size: -; V: TRBV7-6; DNA: TGTGCCAGCTCGCCTGGGCCGACACTGAATTCTAACTATGGCTACACCTTC; CDR3: CASSPGPTLNSNYGYTF
D: -; J: TRBJ2-3; size: few; V: TRBV15; DNA: TGTGCCACCAGCAGGAACAGGGCCGTCACAGATACGCAGTATTTT; CDR3: CATSRNRAVTDTQYF
D: -; J: TRBJ2-7; size: -; V: TRBV27; DNA: TGTGCCAGCAGTCCACTTTTCGGGTCCAGCTCCTACGAGCAGTACTTC; CDR3: CASSPLFGSSSYEQYF
D: TRBD1; J: TRBJ2-2; size: -; V: TRBV6-2/TRBV6-3; DNA: TGTGCCAGCAGGCCTACAGGGGCCTACACCGGGGAGCTGTTTTTT; CDR3: CASRPTGAYTGELFF
D: TRBD2; J: TRBJ2-1; size: -; V: TRBV7-2; DNA: TGTGCCAGCAGCCAGGTGGGACTAGCGGGGGGACCTAGTCACAATGAGCAGTTCTTC; CDR3: CASSQVGLAGGPSHNEQFF
D: -; J: TRBJ2-2; size: few; V: TRBV27; DNA: TGTGCCAGCACAGGGGGGGGCCCCGGCACCGGGGAGCTGTTTTTT; CDR3: CASTGGGPGTGELFF
D: -; J: TRBJ1-6; size: -; V: TRBV12-3/TRBV12-4; DNA: TGTGCCAGCAGGGGGACGGCCAACTATAATTCACCCCTCCACTTT; CDR3: CASRGTANYNSPLHF
D: -; J: TRBJ1-6; size: -; V: TRBV6-1; DNA: TGTGCCAGCAGTCAGACAAGAGGTTCACCCCTCCACTTT; CDR3: CASSQTRGSPLHF
D: -; J: TRBJ2-6; size: -; V: TRBV11-2; DNA: TGTGCCAGCAGCTTCGGCGACAGGTTCTCATCTGGGGCCAACGTCCTGACTTTC; CDR3: CASSFGDRFSSGANVLTF
D: TRBD2; J: TRBJ2-7; size: few; V: TRBV7-2; DNA: TGTGCCAGCAGCTTAGGAGGAGCGGGGGCCCCGTCTTACGAGCAGTACTTC; CDR3: CASSLGGAGAPSYEQYF
D: -; J: TRBJ2-4; size: -; V: TRBV25-1; DNA: TGTGCCAGCAGTGCCAAAAACATTCAGTACTTC; CDR3: CASSAKNIQYF
D: -; J: TRBJ2-7; size: -; V: TRBV10-3; DNA: TGTGCCATCAGTGAAAGGTACGAGCAGTACTTC; CDR3: CAISERYEQYF
D: -; J: TRBJ2-7; size: -; V: TRBV29-1; DNA: TGCAGCGTTCGTCTTGTCTCCTACGAGCAGTACTTC; CDR3: CSVRLVSYEQYF
D: -; J: TRBJ2-3; size: few; V: TRBV20-1; DNA: TGCAGTCCCCGGAAGACAGATACGCAGTATTTT; CDR3: CSPRKTDTQYF
D: -; J: TRBJ2-7; size: -; V: TRBV7-2; DNA: TGTGCCAGCAGCTTTACGACGGATAACTACGAGCAGTACTTC; CDR3: CASSFTTDNYEQYF
D: -; J: TRBJ2-7; size: few; V: TRBV19; DNA: TGTGCCAGTAGTCCACAGGGTCTACCTTACTACGAGCAGTACTTC; CDR3: CASSPQGLPYYEQYF
D: -; J: TRBJ2-2; size: -; V: TRBV20-1; DNA: TGCAGTGCTAGAGAGGGGAGGGGGGGCCTCGGGGAGCTGTTTTTT; CDR3: CSAREGRGGLGELFF
D: -; J: TRBJ2-2; size: -; V: TRBV27; DNA: TGTGCCAGCAGTCTACAGACAGGGAACACCGGGGAGCTGTTTTTT; CDR3: CASSLQTGNTGELFF
D: TRBD1; J: TRBJ1-2; size: once; V: TRBV5-1; DNA: TGCGCCAGCAGCTTGGGACCCCCGGGACAGGCATTCTATGGCTACACCTTC; CDR3: CASSLGPPGQAFYGYTF
D: -; J: TRBJ2-1; size: once; V: TRBV7-8; DNA: TGTGCCAGCAGCTTAGAGCGAAGGGACTACAATGAGCAGTTCTTC; CDR3: CASSLERRDYNEQFF
D: TRBD2; J: TRBJ2-1; size: -; V: TRBV20-1; DNA: TGCAGTGCTCCTAGCGGGAGTCCCTACAATGAGCAGTTCTTC; CDR3: CSAPSGSPYNEQFF